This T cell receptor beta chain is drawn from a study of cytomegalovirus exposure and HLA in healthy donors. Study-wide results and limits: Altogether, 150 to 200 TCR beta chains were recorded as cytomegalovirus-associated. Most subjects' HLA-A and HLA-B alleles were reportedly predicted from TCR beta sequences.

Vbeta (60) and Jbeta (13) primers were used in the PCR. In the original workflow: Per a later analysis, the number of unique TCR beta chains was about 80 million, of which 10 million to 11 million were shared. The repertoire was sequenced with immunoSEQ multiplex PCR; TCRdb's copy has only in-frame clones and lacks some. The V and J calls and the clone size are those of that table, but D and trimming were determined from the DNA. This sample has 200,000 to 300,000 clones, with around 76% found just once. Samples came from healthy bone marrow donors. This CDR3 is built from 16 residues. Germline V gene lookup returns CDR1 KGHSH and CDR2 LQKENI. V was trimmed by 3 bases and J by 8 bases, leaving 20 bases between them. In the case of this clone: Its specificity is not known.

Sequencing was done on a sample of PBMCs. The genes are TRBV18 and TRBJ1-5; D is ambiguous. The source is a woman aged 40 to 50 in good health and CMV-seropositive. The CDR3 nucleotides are TGTGCCAGCTCACCGAGGCAACATGGTGCGGGAGAGCCCCAGCATTTT. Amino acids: CASSPRQHGAGEPQHF.